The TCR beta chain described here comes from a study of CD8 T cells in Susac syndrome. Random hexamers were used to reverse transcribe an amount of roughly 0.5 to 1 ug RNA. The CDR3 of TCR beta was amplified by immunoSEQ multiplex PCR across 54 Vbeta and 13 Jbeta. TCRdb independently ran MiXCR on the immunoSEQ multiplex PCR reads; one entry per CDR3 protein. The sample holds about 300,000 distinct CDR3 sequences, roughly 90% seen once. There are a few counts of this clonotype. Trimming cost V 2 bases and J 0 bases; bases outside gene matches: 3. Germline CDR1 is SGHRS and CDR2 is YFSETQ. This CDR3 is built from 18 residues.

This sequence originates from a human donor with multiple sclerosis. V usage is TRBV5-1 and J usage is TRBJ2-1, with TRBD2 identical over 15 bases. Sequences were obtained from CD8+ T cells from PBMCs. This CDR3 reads CASSFGLAGGSSYNEQFF. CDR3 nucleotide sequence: TGCGCCAGCAGCTTCGGACTAGCGGGGGGGAGCTCCTACAATGAGCAGTTCTTC.